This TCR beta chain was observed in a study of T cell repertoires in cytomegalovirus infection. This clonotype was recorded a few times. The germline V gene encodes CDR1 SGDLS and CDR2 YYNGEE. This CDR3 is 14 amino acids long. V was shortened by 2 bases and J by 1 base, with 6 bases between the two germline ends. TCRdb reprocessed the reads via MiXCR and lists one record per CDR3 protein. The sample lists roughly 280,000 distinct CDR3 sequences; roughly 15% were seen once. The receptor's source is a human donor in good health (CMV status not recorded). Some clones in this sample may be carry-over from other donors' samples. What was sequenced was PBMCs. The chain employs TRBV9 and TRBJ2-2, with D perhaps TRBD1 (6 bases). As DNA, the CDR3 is TGTGCCAGCAGCGTGACAGGGAACACCGGGGAGCTGTTTTTT. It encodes CASSVTGNTGELFF.